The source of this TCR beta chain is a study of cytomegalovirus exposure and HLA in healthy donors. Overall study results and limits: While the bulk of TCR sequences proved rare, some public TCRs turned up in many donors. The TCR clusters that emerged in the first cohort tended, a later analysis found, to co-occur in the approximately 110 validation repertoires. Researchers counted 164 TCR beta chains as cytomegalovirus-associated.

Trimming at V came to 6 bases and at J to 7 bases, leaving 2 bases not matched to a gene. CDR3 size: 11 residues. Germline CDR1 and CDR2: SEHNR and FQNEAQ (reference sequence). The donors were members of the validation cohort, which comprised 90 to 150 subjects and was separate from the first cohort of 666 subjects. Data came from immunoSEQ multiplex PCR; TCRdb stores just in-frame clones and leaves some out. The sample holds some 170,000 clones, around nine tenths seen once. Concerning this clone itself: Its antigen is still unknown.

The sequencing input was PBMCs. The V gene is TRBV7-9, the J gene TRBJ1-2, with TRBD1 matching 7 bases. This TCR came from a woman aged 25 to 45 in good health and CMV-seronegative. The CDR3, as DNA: TGTGCCAGCAGTGACAGGGTTGGCTACACCTTC. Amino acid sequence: CASSDRVGYTF.